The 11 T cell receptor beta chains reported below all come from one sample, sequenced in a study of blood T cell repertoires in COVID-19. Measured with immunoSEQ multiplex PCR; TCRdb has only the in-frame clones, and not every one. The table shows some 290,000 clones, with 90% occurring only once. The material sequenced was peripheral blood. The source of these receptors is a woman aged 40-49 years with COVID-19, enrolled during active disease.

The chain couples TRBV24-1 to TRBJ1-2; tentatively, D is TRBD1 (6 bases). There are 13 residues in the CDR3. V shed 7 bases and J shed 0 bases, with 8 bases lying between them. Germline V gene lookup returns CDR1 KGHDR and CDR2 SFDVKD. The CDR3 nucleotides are TGTGCCACCAGACAGGGCCCTAACTATGGCTACACCTTC. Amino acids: CATRQGPNYGYTF.

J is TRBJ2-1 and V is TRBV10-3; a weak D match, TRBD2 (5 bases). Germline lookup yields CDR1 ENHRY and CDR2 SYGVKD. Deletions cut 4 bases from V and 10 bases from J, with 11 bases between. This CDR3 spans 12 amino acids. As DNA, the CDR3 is TGTGCCATCAGTGCCGGGATCTGGGAGCAGTTCTTC. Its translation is CAISAGIWEQFF.

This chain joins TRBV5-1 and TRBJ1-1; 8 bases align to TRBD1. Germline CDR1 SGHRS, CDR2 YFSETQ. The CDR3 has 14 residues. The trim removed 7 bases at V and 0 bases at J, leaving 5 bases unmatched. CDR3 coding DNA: TGCGCCAGCCTACAGGGGGATATGAACACTGAAGCTTTCTTT. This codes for CASLQGDMNTEAFF.

The CDR3, as DNA: TGTGCCAGCTCCCTACAGGGTCTCGCAGATACGCAGTATTTT. Encoded protein: CASSLQGLADTQYF. The genes are TRBV6-6 and TRBJ2-3; D might be TRBD1 (6 bases). Trimming shortened V by 8 bases and J by 4 bases, and 16 bases separated the two germline ends. CDR1 is MNHNY, CDR2 SVGAGI, per germline (reference sequence). The CDR3 is 14 amino acids.

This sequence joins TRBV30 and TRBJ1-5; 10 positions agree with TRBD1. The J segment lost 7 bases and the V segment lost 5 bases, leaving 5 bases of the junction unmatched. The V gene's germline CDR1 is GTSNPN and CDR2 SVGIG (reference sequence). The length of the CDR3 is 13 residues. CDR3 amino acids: CAWSDRGFQPQHF. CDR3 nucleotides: TGTGCCTGGTCGGACAGGGGGTTCCAGCCCCAGCATTTT.

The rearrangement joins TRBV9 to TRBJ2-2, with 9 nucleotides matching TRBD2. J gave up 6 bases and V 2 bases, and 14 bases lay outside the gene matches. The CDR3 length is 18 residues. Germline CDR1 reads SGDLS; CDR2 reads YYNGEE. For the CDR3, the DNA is TGTGCCAGCAGCGTCCTCCGCGGGGGGGCCTTATCCGCCGGGGAGCTGTTTTTT. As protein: CASSVLRGGALSAGELFF. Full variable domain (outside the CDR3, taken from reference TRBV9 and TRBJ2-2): DSGVTQTPKHLITATGQRVTLRCSPRSGDLSVYWYQQSLDQGLQFLIQYYNGEERAKGNILERFSAQQFPDLHSELNLSSLELGDSALYFCASSVLRGGALSAGELFFGEGSRLTVL.

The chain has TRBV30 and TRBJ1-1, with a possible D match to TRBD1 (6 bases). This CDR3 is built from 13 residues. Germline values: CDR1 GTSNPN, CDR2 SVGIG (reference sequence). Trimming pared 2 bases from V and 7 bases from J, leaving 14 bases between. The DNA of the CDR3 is TGTGCCTGGAGTTCCTCCCCGACAGGTGAAGCTTTCTTT. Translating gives CAWSSSPTGEAFF.

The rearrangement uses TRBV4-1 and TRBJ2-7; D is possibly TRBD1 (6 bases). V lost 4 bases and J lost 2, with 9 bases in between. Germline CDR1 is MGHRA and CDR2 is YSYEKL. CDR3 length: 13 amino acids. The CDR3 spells CASSPRDTYEQYF. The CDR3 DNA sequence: TGCGCCAGCAGCCCCCGGGACACCTACGAGCAGTACTTC.

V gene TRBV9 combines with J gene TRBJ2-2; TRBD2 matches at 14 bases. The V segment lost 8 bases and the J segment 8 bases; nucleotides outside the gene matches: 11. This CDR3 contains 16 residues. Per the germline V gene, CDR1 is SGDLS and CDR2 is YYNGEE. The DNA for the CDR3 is TGTGCCAGTGGGACCGGGACTAGCGGGAGATTGGGGGAGCTGTTTTTT. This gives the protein CASGTGTSGRLGELFF.

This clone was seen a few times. DNA for the CDR3: TGTGCCACCTGGGACAGGAACATGAACACTGAAGCTTTCTTT. Residues: CATWDRNMNTEAFF. The chain uses TRBV19 and TRBJ1-1, with 8 bases lining up with TRBD1. V dropped 10 bases and J dropped 0; count of bases not matched to a gene: 7. This CDR3 comprises 14 residues. Per the germline V gene, CDR1 is LNHDA and CDR2 is SQIVND (reference sequence).

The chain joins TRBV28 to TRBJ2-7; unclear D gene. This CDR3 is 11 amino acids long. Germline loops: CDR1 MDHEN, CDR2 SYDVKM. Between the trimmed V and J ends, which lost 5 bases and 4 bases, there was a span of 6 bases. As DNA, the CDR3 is TGTGCCAGCAGTCTAAAATACGAGCAGTACTTC. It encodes CASSLKYEQYF. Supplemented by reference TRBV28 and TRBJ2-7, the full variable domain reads DVKVTQSSRYLVKRTGEKVFLECVQDMDHENMFWYRQDPGLGLRLIYFSYDVKMKEKGDIPEGYSVSREKKERFSLILESASTNQTSMYLCASSLKYEQYFGPGTRLTVT.